Listed below are T cell receptor beta chains from one sample, sequenced in a study of post-analysis software for immune sequencing data. TCRdb passed the PCR reads through MiXCR, listing each CDR3 protein once. The sample records roughly 430,000 distinct CDR3 sequences, over 30% being singletons. What was sequenced was blood. These receptors all come from a girl between 2 and 10 years old with multiple sclerosis. CDR3s include the opening cysteine and the closing phenylalanine or tryptophan. Each record gives: CDR3 DNA, CDR3 protein, V gene, clone size, D gene, J gene. The D gene is left open where the match is weak. The listing skips clone size in some rows; elsewhere it reads once, few, many or a size class.

TGCAGTGCTAGACACAGGAGGGGCTACATCTTC,CSARHRRGYIF,TRBV20-1,-,-,TRBJ1-2
TGTGCCAGCAATAGGTGGGGACAGCCCCAGCATTTT,CASNRWGQPQHF,TRBV12-3/TRBV12-4,-,-,TRBJ1-5
TGTGCCAGCTCACCACTAACAGGTGGCTCTGGGGCCAACGTCCTGACTTTC,CASSPLTGGSGANVLTF,TRBV18,-,-,TRBJ2-6
TGTGCCAGCAGTTACTCGCGGGTCATCCTAACAGGCTATAATTCACCCCTCCACTTT,CASSYSRVILTGYNSPLHF,TRBV6-5,-,-,TRBJ1-6
TGTGCCAGCAGTTATAGAGGGGCTGAAGCTTTCTTT,CASSYRGAEAFF,TRBV6-5,-,-,TRBJ1-1
TGTGCCAGCAGCTTAGTTGAGGCAGGGGAGGATGGCTACACCTTC,CASSLVEAGEDGYTF,TRBV7-9,-,-,TRBJ1-2
TGTGCCAGTGGCCCTGTGGGGGGTTCGGGGGAGCAGTACTTC,CASGPVGGSGEQYF,TRBV7-6,few,-,TRBJ2-7
TGCAGTGCTAGAGGGGATAGCGGGTCCTACAATGAGCAGTTCTTC,CSARGDSGSYNEQFF,TRBV20-1,-,TRBD2,TRBJ2-1
TGTGCCAGCAGCCAAGTCGGCCGTTCCACCTACAATGAGCAGTTCTTC,CASSQVGRSTYNEQFF,TRBV4-2,few,-,TRBJ2-1
TGTGCCAGCAGTTTCCAGACAGGGGGCTACACTGAAGCTTTCTTT,CASSFQTGGYTEAFF,TRBV6-5,once,TRBD1,TRBJ1-1
TGTGCTAGCAGCTTCGCCCTAGCGGGCACTCCCTACGAGCAGTACTTC,CASSFALAGTPYEQYF,TRBV7-7,-,TRBD2,TRBJ2-7
TGTGCCAGCAGTTTAAACTCCCGAGAGGATCGAGCTTTCTTT,CASSLNSREDRAFF,TRBV12-3/TRBV12-4,few,-,TRBJ1-1
TGTGCCAGCAGTTACTCTGGAACTAATGAAAAACTGTTTTTT,CASSYSGTNEKLFF,TRBV6-5,-,-,TRBJ1-4
TGTGCCAGCAGTTGGGACTATGGCGCTGAAGCTTTCTTT,CASSWDYGAEAFF,TRBV12-3/TRBV12-4,-,-,TRBJ1-1
TGTGCCAGCAGTTTAGTGAGGACAGATGGCTACACCTTC,CASSLVRTDGYTF,TRBV12-3/TRBV12-4,-,-,TRBJ1-2
TGTGCCAGCAGCTTGAACAGAGGGTTCTACAATGAGCAGTTCTTC,CASSLNRGFYNEQFF,TRBV13,few,-,TRBJ2-1
TGCGCCAGCACCTACACAGGGAACACTGAAGCTTTCTTT,CASTYTGNTEAFF,TRBV5-1,-,-,TRBJ1-1
TGTGCCAGCAGCTTACCCCTGGACAGGGGAGTATACAATGAGCAGTTCTTC,CASSLPLDRGVYNEQFF,TRBV7-8,many,TRBD1,TRBJ2-1
TGTGCCATCAGTGACTTCGACAGGGTTGGCTATAATTCACCCCTCCACTTT,CAISDFDRVGYNSPLHF,TRBV10-3,-,TRBD1,TRBJ1-6
TGCAGTGCTAGAGCAACTAATGAAAAACTGTTTTTT,CSARATNEKLFF,TRBV20-1,-,-,TRBJ1-4
TGTGCCAGCAGCTTAACCACCATCAGCCCCCAGCATTTT,CASSLTTISPQHF,TRBV7-3,-,-,TRBJ1-5
TGCGCCAGCAGCCCTAACAGGGGGATGGTTACTGAAGCTTTCTTT,CASSPNRGMVTEAFF,TRBV4-1,few,TRBD1,TRBJ1-1
TGCAGCGTTGCGCACGGGGCTAAGGGGGCCAACGTCCTGACTTTC,CSVAHGAKGANVLTF,TRBV29-1,few,-,TRBJ2-6
TGTGCCAGCAGCTTAGTTGGCCGACCCGGACGGTATCTGCATGGCTACACCTTC,CASSLVGRPGRYLHGYTF,TRBV7-6,few,-,TRBJ1-2
TGTGCCAGCAGTACAGGACAGGCCCGCTCCTACAATGAGCAGTTCTTC,CASSTGQARSYNEQFF,TRBV2,-,TRBD1,TRBJ2-1
TGTGCCAGCAGTGCCCGACCGGGAACGGTCGGCTACACCTTC,CASSARPGTVGYTF,TRBV28,-,-,TRBJ1-2
TGTGCCAGCAGCTCTGACATAAACCAAGAGACCCAGTACTTC,CASSSDINQETQYF,TRBV28,-,-,TRBJ2-5
TGTGCCAGCAGCTTAGTTCCCCAGGGGGGGCGGCTAGACAATGAGCAGTTCTTC,CASSLVPQGGRLDNEQFF,TRBV7-2,few,-,TRBJ2-1
TGCGCCAGCAGCCAAGGTCGGCTAGCGGGAGGACCAGATACGCAGTATTTT,CASSQGRLAGGPDTQYF,TRBV4-3,-,TRBD2,TRBJ2-3
TGTGCCAGCAGTTTACGAGGGGTCCAGTACTTC,CASSLRGVQYF,TRBV12-3/TRBV12-4,-,-,TRBJ2-7
TGTGCCAGCAGTGGATGGACAGGGGCAGGAGGCACTGAAGCTTTCTTT,CASSGWTGAGGTEAFF,TRBV25-1,-,TRBD1,TRBJ1-1
TGTGCCAGCACCCAATTAGCGGGGGGATACAATGAGCAGTTCTTC,CASTQLAGGYNEQFF,TRBV7-8,few,TRBD2,TRBJ2-1
TGCGCCAGCAGCCAAGATGCCTCCTACGAGCAGTACTTC,CASSQDASYEQYF,TRBV4-3,few,-,TRBJ2-7
TGCAGTGCAAGGGGGGTCGGAGGGGAAAAACTGTTTTTT,CSARGVGGEKLFF,TRBV20-1,-,-,TRBJ1-4
TGTGCCAGCAGCTTAATGTCGGGACAGGGTTACGAGCAGTACTTC,CASSLMSGQGYEQYF,TRBV7-8,-,TRBD1,TRBJ2-7
TGTGCCAGCTCGGGACTAGCGAACAATGAGCAGTTCTTC,CASSGLANNEQFF,TRBV27,-,TRBD2,TRBJ2-1
TGTGCCAGCAGTTTAGGGGTGGGATTAAATCAGCCCCAGCATTTT,CASSLGVGLNQPQHF,TRBV12-3/TRBV12-4,few,-,TRBJ1-5
TGCGCCAGCAGCCCCTACGATCAGCCCCAGCATTTT,CASSPYDQPQHF,TRBV5-1,-,-,TRBJ1-5
TGCAGCGTCCCTCCATGGCGCGGGATCCGCGATGAGCAGTTCTTC,CSVPPWRGIRDEQFF,TRBV29-1,-,-,TRBJ2-1
TGTGCCAGCAGCTTAGCGCCTTGGGGAACGGGCAGGGAAAAACTGTTTTTT,CASSLAPWGTGREKLFF,TRBV7-2,-,-,TRBJ1-4
TGTGCCAGCAGTTACTCGATCGTGCGAGCGGGAGCATACAATGAGCAGTTCTTC,CASSYSIVRAGAYNEQFF,TRBV6-5,-,TRBD2,TRBJ2-1
TGTGCCAGCAGACCGAGGACAGGGGGGAACTATGGCTACACCTTC,CASRPRTGGNYGYTF,TRBV28,-,TRBD1,TRBJ1-2
TGTGCTAGTGGTTTGGTACTAGTCTCCAATCAGGAGACCCAGTACTTC,CASGLVLVSNQETQYF,TRBV12-5,few,-,TRBJ2-5
TGTGCCAGCAGTTTAGCGCTTTCATACAGGGTGAACACTGAAGCTTTCTTT,CASSLALSYRVNTEAFF,TRBV12-3/TRBV12-4,-,-,TRBJ1-1
TGTGCCAGCAGTTTTGAGGCTTACAATGAGCAGTTCTTC,CASSFEAYNEQFF,TRBV12-3/TRBV12-4,few,-,TRBJ2-1
TGTGCTACGAGGAACCTAGCGGGGCCCAATGAGCAGTTCTTC,CATRNLAGPNEQFF,TRBV12-3/TRBV12-4,-,TRBD2,TRBJ2-1
TGTGCCAGCAGTTCCGTCGACGATACGCAGTATTTT,CASSSVDDTQYF,TRBV7-2,-,-,TRBJ2-3
TGCAGTGCTTACATTCCTGCGGGAACTGAGCAGTTCTTC,CSAYIPAGTEQFF,TRBV20-1,-,-,TRBJ2-1
TGTGCCAGCACCGGGGGTTTTCATGGCTACACCTTC,CASTGGFHGYTF,TRBV6-6,-,-,TRBJ1-2
TGCAGTGCTGGGGACCGTAACTATGGCTACACCTTC,CSAGDRNYGYTF,TRBV20-1,-,-,TRBJ1-2
TGTGCCAGCAGCAGGACTAGCGGGGGTGAGCAGTTCTTC,CASSRTSGGEQFF,TRBV11-2,few,TRBD2,TRBJ2-1
TGTGCCACCAGTGAAGGGACAGGGTGGCGCGACAATGAGCAGTTCTTC,CATSEGTGWRDNEQFF,TRBV24-1,-,TRBD1,TRBJ2-1
TGTGCCATCAGTGCCGCGCAGGGGGTAGGGCAGTACTTC,CAISAAQGVGQYF,TRBV10-3,-,TRBD1,TRBJ2-4
TGCAGCGTTAAACCAGGGGTTGGTTCTGAAAAACTGTTTTTT,CSVKPGVGSEKLFF,TRBV29-1,few,-,TRBJ1-4
TGCAGTGCTAAGGGACAGTCTTACAATCAGCCCCAGCATTTT,CSAKGQSYNQPQHF,TRBV20-1,-,TRBD1,TRBJ1-5
TGTGCCAGCAGTCCCGGAGGTCGGAACTCTGGCTACACCTTC,CASSPGGRNSGYTF,TRBV27,-,-,TRBJ1-2
TGCAGTGCCAACTCCGGACAGGGCACAGATACGCAGTATTTT,CSANSGQGTDTQYF,TRBV20-1,-,TRBD1,TRBJ2-3
TGTGCCAGCAGTAATACGGACGGGAATCAGCCCCAGCATTTT,CASSNTDGNQPQHF,TRBV12-3/TRBV12-4,few,-,TRBJ1-5